Each of the 25 T cell receptor beta chains below was sequenced from the same sample in a study of T cells in Graves' hyperthyroidism and ophthalmopathy. RNA transcripts were the template for amplifying TCR beta CDR3 regions. First-round RT-PCR targeting the TCR CDR3 was performed with the HTBI primer set. TCRdb analysed the multiplex PCR reads with MiXCR anew, one entry per CDR3 protein. The sample lists under 400,000 distinct CDR3 sequences, 15% to 20% occurring once. The sample comprised blood. The receptors were sampled from a middle-aged woman with Graves' ophthalmopathy.

This clonotype was seen repeatedly, ten times or more. The chain joins TRBV6-4 to TRBJ2-2, with D perhaps matching TRBD2 (5 bases). Per the germline V gene, CDR1 is MRHNA and CDR2 is SNTAGT. This CDR3 region has 14 residues. V lost 4 bases, J lost 5 bases, and 11 bases lay in between. The CDR3 protein is CASSVTPGTGELFF. Here the CDR3 DNA reads TGTGCCAGCAGTGTGACCCCGGGGACCGGGGAGCTGTTTTTT.

This clonotype was observed many times. The J gene is TRBJ2-5, the V gene TRBV29-1; D is uncertain. V gave up 6 bases and J gave up 0 bases, with 5 bases separating them. This CDR3 has 11 residues. CDR1 is SQVTM and CDR2 is ANQGSEA in the germline V gene. CDR3: CSVVYQETQYF. The CDR3 DNA reads TGCAGCGTGGTGTACCAAGAGACCCAGTACTTC.

This clonotype appeared many times. This sequence joins TRBV6-1 and TRBJ1-1; unclear D gene. Trimming shortened V by 6 bases and J by 9 bases, and 14 bases separated the two germline ends. Germline V lookup: CDR1 MNHNS, CDR2 SASEGT. The length of the CDR3 is 12 residues. The CDR3 DNA is TGTGCCAGCAGCCCCTATAGTATGCAAGCTTTCTTT. Translation gives CASSPYSMQAFF.

This clonotype was counted at least ten times. CDR3 in DNA: TGTGCCAGCAGCGACAGGGTTGCGACCCAGTACTTC. This gives the protein CASSDRVATQYF. The chain uses TRBV6-2 or TRBV6-3 and TRBJ2-5; 7 bases map to TRBD1. The length of the CDR3 is 12 residues. CDR1 is MNHEY and CDR2 is SVGEGT in the germline V gene. V shed 6 bases and J 7 bases; nucleotides not matched to a gene: 5.

There are many counts of this clonotype. The chain carries TRBV28 and TRBJ2-7; no firm D call. The V and J ends lost 3 bases and 4 bases respectively, with 10 bases between them. The CDR3 runs 13 residues. Germline CDR1 MDHEN, CDR2 SYDVKM. CDR3 amino acids: CASSFWGPYEQYF. The DNA for the CDR3 is TGTGCCAGCAGTTTTTGGGGTCCGTACGAGCAGTACTTC.

This clonotype was seen at least ten times. This sequence joins TRBV5-1 and TRBJ2-7, with D perhaps TRBD2 (5 bases). The CDR3 runs to 16 residues. Germline-derived CDR1 and CDR2 are SGHRS and YFSETQ. V was shortened by 0 bases and J by 0 bases, with 13 bases between the two germline ends. The CDR3 region is CASSLGFAGSSYEQYF. DNA for the CDR3: TGCGCCAGCAGCTTGGGTTTTGCGGGCAGCTCCTACGAGCAGTACTTC.

The table lists this clonotype with many counts. The chain carries TRBV5-1 and TRBJ2-7, with 10 bases fitting TRBD2. The CDR3 loop spans 16 amino acids. The ends lost 0 bases at V and 4 bases at J; junction bases unmatched: 7. The germline CDR1 and CDR2 sequences are SGHRS and YFSETQ. CDR3 sequence: CASSLVVSGRLYEQYF. The CDR3, as DNA: TGCGCCAGCAGCTTGGTTGTTAGCGGGAGGTTATACGAGCAGTACTTC.

This clonotype was counted only a few times. V usage is TRBV11-2 and J usage is TRBJ1-6; tentative D call: TRBD1 (5 bases). Germline CDR1 reads SGHAT; CDR2 reads FQNNGV. The CDR3 runs 19 residues. V shed 0 bases and J shed 6 bases, with 21 bases lying between them. Written as DNA, the CDR3 is TGTGCCAGCAGCTTAGACTCCCTTAGGGGACCACGGATTAATTCACCCCTCCACTTT. Protein product: CASSLDSLRGPRINSPLHF.

The J gene is TRBJ1-1, the V gene TRBV6-2 or TRBV6-3, with D perhaps TRBD1 (6 bases). The CDR3 spans 14 residues. The germline V and J ends were trimmed by 4 bases and 4 bases, with 13 bases remaining between them. Germline V lookup: CDR1 MNHEY, CDR2 SVGEGT. In nucleotides, the CDR3 is TGTGCCAGCAGTTGGGGGGGCGTACGCACTGAAGCTTTCTTT. It yields the protein CASSWGGVRTEAFF.

This clonotype was found many times. The chain carries TRBV3-1 and TRBJ1-2; D uncertain. The germline CDR1 and CDR2 sequences are LGHDT and YNNKEL (reference sequence). Trimming took off 1 base at V and 6 bases at J, with 12 bases between the two ends. CDR3 length equals 14 residues. CDR3 bases: TGTGCCAGCAGCCAAGTCGTCTCGGAAGATGGCTACACCTTC. This codes for CASSQVVSEDGYTF.

This clonotype was seen many times. The J gene is TRBJ2-2, the V gene TRBV10-3; D not certain. V lost 10 bases, J lost 8 bases, and 8 bases lay in between. This CDR3 comprises 10 residues. Germline V gives CDR1 ENHRY, CDR2 SYGVKD. CDR3 sequence: CATFSGELFF. In nucleotides, the CDR3 is TGTGCCACCTTTTCTGGGGAGCTGTTTTTT.

This clonotype occurred many times. The chain has TRBV6-2 or TRBV6-3 and TRBJ2-7; 8 bases are a match to TRBD2. The length of the CDR3 is 17 residues. Trimming at V came to 6 bases and at J to 1 base, leaving 14 bases not matched to a gene. The V gene's germline CDR1 is MNHEY and CDR2 SVGEGT. As DNA, the CDR3 is TGTGCCAGCAGCGCCTTGGGGAGCGGGAGTTGGTCCTACGAGCAGTACTTC. Its protein product is CASSALGSGSWSYEQYF.

V gene TRBV28 combines with J gene TRBJ1-5; D call uncertain. CDR1 and CDR2 from the germline V gene are MDHEN and SYDVKM. This CDR3 is built from 15 residues. V was pared by 8 bases and J by 3 bases, with 17 bases between. The CDR3, as DNA: TGTGCCAGCTCCCTAGCGGGAGACTTCAATCAGCCCCAGCATTTT. This codes for CASSLAGDFNQPQHF. The full variable domain, completed using reference TRBV28 and TRBJ1-5, is DVKVTQSSRYLVKRTGEKVFLECVQDMDHENMFWYRQDPGLGLRLIYFSYDVKMKEKGDIPEGYSVSREKKERFSLILESASTNQTSMYLCASSLAGDFNQPQHFGDGTRLSIL.

The J gene is TRBJ1-1, the V gene TRBV7-8; the D is unclear. Germline loops: CDR1 SGHVS, CDR2 FQNEAQ. The V gene lost 4 bases and the J gene lost 0 bases, with 12 bases spanning the gap. This CDR3 is built from 15 residues. The CDR3 DNA follows: TGTGCCAGCAGCTCCGGACGGCATATGAACACTGAAGCTTTCTTT. Its translation: CASSSGRHMNTEAFF.

The sample holds many counts of this clonotype. The J gene is TRBJ1-5, the V gene TRBV20-1; TRBD1 might be the D (5 bases). Germline loops: CDR1 DFQATT, CDR2 SNEGSKA (reference sequence). Trimming took 2 bases from V and 6 from J, leaving 17 bases between them. CDR3 length: 15 amino acids. CDR3 in amino acids: CSARSGFVSGQPQHF. Written as DNA, the CDR3 is TGCAGTGCTAGATCAGGGTTTGTATCGGGTCAGCCCCAGCATTTT.

This clonotype was picked up many times. The rearrangement links TRBV28 to TRBJ1-3; TRBD1 aligns across 7 bases. This CDR3 has 16 residues. J was trimmed by 0 bases and V by 1 base; bases with no gene match: 3. The germline V gene encodes CDR1 MDHEN and CDR2 SYDVKM. The CDR3 DNA is TGTGCCAGCAGTTTATCCGGGACAGTCTCTGGAAACACCATATATTTT. Translating gives CASSLSGTVSGNTIYF.

V and J are TRBV5-1 and TRBJ1-4; perhaps TRBD1 as D (5 bases). Germline V lookup: CDR1 SGHRS, CDR2 YFSETQ. With 0 bases removed from V and 3 bases from J, the gap between germline ends came to 9 bases. CDR3 length equals 15 residues. CDR3 in amino acids: CASSLDGGPNEKLFF. DNA for the CDR3: TGCGCCAGCAGCTTGGATGGGGGACCTAATGAAAAACTGTTTTTT.

The genes are TRBV5-1 and TRBJ2-7, with D tentatively TRBD1 (5 bases). CDR3 length: 15 residues. Germline CDR1 is SGHRS and CDR2 is YFSETQ. Deletions cut 2 bases from V and 4 bases from J, with 16 bases between. CDR3 in amino acids: CASSLISDNTYEQYF. The CDR3 DNA follows: TGCGCCAGCAGCTTAATATCGGACAACACGTACGAGCAGTACTTC.

This clonotype has a count of ten or more. V gene TRBV12-3 or TRBV12-4 combines with J gene TRBJ2-6; D unclear. The CDR3 loop spans 17 amino acids. The V end was cut by 1 base, the J end by 0 bases, with 10 bases between. The CDR3 protein is CASSLELGSSGANVLTF. The CDR3 DNA is TGTGCCAGCAGTTTAGAACTGGGAAGCTCTGGGGCCAACGTCCTGACTTTC.

In the case of this clonotype: A much larger clone differs by one base, so this may be a read error. The chain couples TRBV4-1 to TRBJ2-7, with D hard to call. The germline V and J ends were trimmed by 7 bases and 0 bases, with 22 bases remaining between them. The CDR3 runs to 17 residues. CDR1 and CDR2 from the germline V gene are MGHRA and YSYEKL. CDR3 nucleotides: TGCGCCAGCATCCAGATGTTTGGACGCAACCCCTCCTACGAGCAGTACTTC. Its protein is CASIQMFGRNPSYEQYF.

This clonotype was seen at least ten times. This chain connects TRBV6-1 to TRBJ2-2; D remains ambiguous. Germline CDR1 and CDR2: MNHNS and SASEGT. This CDR3 is 14 amino acids long. Trimming left V 1 base short and J 4 bases short, with 7 bases between. The DNA of the CDR3 is TGTGCCAGCAGTGAAGACGGACGCACCGGGGAGCTGTTTTTT. Translating gives CASSEDGRTGELFF.

The V call is TRBV11-3, the J call TRBJ2-7; D unclear. This CDR3 region has 13 residues. Trimming took 9 bases from V and 5 from J, leaving 17 bases between them. The germline gives CDR1 SGHNT, CDR2 YENEEA. CDR3 region: CARPLKVGDEQYF. In nucleotides, the CDR3 is TGTGCCAGACCCCTGAAGGTTGGGGACGAGCAGTACTTC.

The rearrangement uses TRBV10-3 and TRBJ2-7; 9 bases agree with TRBD1. V was pared by 6 bases and J by 3 bases, with 9 bases of the junction left unmatched. The CDR3 totals 15 residues. The V gene's germline CDR1 is ENHRY and CDR2 SYGVKD. CDR3 DNA sequence: TGTGCCATCAGCCCCGGGACAGGGAACGACTACGAGCAGTACTTC. The encoded protein is CAISPGTGNDYEQYF.

The chain employs TRBV29-1 and TRBJ1-5, with D perhaps TRBD1 (5 bases). This CDR3 has 11 residues. In germline, CDR1 is SQVTM, CDR2 ANQGSEA. The V end was cut by 7 bases, the J end by 7 bases, with 11 bases between. The CDR3 is CSAGWDQPQHF. The CDR3 DNA is TGCAGCGCTGGGTGGGACCAGCCCCAGCATTTT.

CDR3 sequence (DNA): TGTGCCAGCAGTACCGTAATTGAGACCCAGTACTTC. Residues: CASSTVIETQYF. The V call is TRBV28, the J call TRBJ2-5, with D unresolved. This CDR3 has 12 amino acids. Germline lookup yields CDR1 MDHEN and CDR2 SYDVKM. Trimming cost V 5 bases and J 5 bases, with 9 bases left between them.